The source of this T cell receptor beta chain is a study of T cell responses to AZD1222 COVID-19 vaccine. Notes on the study in general: It was only after the peak T cell response that any repertoires were sampled. In a largely white British group with more females than males, clonal diversity was possibly underestimated. Reports say nearly half of spike-specific TCRs go after unmutated variant regions. Regions 160-218 and 743-854 dominated among vaccine-associated CD4 TCRs spanning spike.

Points on this clone: Its matching antigen is unknown.

The table came from immunoSEQ multiplex PCR; TCRdb's copy has only in-frame clones and leaves some out. Counted here are about 140,000 clones, 85% to 90% occurring once; the ten biggest clones make up around 3.6%. This CDR3 is 16 amino acids long. Trimming took 5 bases from V and 0 from J, leaving 14 bases between them. Looked up from germline, CDR1 is MDHEN and CDR2 is SYDVKM. The sequencing used peripheral blood, collected on day 0 of AZD1222 vaccination. The receptor was derived from an adult in good health. The V call is TRBV28, the J call TRBJ1-3; perhaps TRBD1 as D (6 bases). CDR3 loop: CASSPGTTHSGNTIYF. For the CDR3, the DNA is TGTGCCAGCAGTCCCGGGACAACCCACTCTGGAAACACCATATATTTT.